Following are 24 T cell receptor beta chains from one sample sequenced in a study of immune cell composition in non-small cell lung cancer. Profiling relied on immunoSEQ multiplex PCR, and the TCRdb table lists in-frame clones only, not all of them. This sample carries around 10,000 clones, approximately 70% of them seen once, and the ten largest clones take about 8.9%. Sequenced sample: lung tumor tissue. The source of these receptors is a human donor with non-small cell lung cancer.

The gene calls are TRBV7-9 and TRBJ2-2, with D unresolved. Germline V gene lookup returns CDR1 SEHNR and CDR2 FQNEAQ (reference sequence). The CDR3 loop spans 14 amino acids. V was clipped by 1 base and J by 7 bases, with 10 bases between them. The CDR3 DNA is TGTGCCAGCAGCTTAGGCGCATTTGGCGGGGAGCTGTTTTTT. Protein sequence: CASSLGAFGGELFF.

V is TRBV11-3 and J is TRBJ2-1; TRBD2 matches 7 bases. The CDR3 is 14 amino acids. Germline V gene data show CDR1 as SGHNT and CDR2 as YENEEA. Trimming took 11 bases from V and 5 from J; bases not matched to a gene: 12. The CDR3 DNA reads TGTGCCGTTGCGGGGGAACCAACCAACAATGAGCAGTTCTTC. It yields the protein CAVAGEPTNNEQFF.

The rearrangement uses TRBV6-1 and TRBJ1-2, with 7 nucleotides matching TRBD1. CDR3 size: 15 residues. V shed 8 bases, J shed 3 bases, and the junction held 12 bases outside the gene matches. CDR1 is MNHNS, CDR2 SASEGT, per germline. The CDR3 DNA sequence: TGTGCCAGCGGATGGCGGGACAGAACGTACTATGGCTACACCTTC. Amino acids: CASGWRDRTYYGYTF.

The chain joins TRBV7-3 to TRBJ1-1; D is uncertain. The CDR3 spans 16 residues. V dropped 6 bases and J dropped 1 base, with 18 bases sitting between them. Germline-derived CDR1 and CDR2 are SGHTA and FQGTGA. Written as DNA, the CDR3 is TGTGCCAGCAGTCCCGACTCCCTCGTCAGGAACACTGAAGCTTTCTTT. Amino acids: CASSPDSLVRNTEAFF.

The genes are TRBV2 and TRBJ2-7; perhaps TRBD1 as D (5 bases). Between the trimmed V and J ends, which lost 4 bases and 2 bases, there was a span of 15 bases. The CDR3 runs to 15 residues. Germline assignment: CDR1 SNHLY and CDR2 FYNNEI. CDR3 in amino acids: CASSVQARAPYEQYF. The CDR3 DNA reads TGTGCCAGCAGTGTACAGGCCAGGGCTCCCTACGAGCAGTACTTC. Complete variable domain (other parts from reference TRBV2 and TRBJ2-7): EPEVTQTPSHQVTQMGQEVILRCVPISNHLYFYWYRQILGQKVEFLVSFYNNEISEKSEIFDDQFSVERPDGSNFTLKIRSTKLEDSAMYFCASSVQARAPYEQYFGPGTRLTVT.

V and J are TRBV21-1 and TRBJ2-4; the tabulated D call, TRBD1, remains unverified against the DNA. TRBV21-1 constitutes a pseudogene. CDR3 length: 16 amino acids. The CDR3 loop is CASSKENILAKNIQYF. CDR3 DNA: TGTGCCAGCAGCAAAGAGAACATCTTAGCCAAAAACATTCAGTACTTC.

CDR3 residues: CASSLDSPDTQYF. As DNA, the CDR3 is TGTGCCAGCAGTTTGGACAGTCCAGATACGCAGTATTTT. The genes are TRBV6-6 and TRBJ2-3; a possible D gene is TRBD1 (6 bases). The CDR3 sequence is 13 residues long. CDR1 is MNHNY and CDR2 is SVGAGI in the germline V gene (reference sequence). Trimming took 4 bases from V and 4 from J, leaving 9 bases between them.

The chain combines TRBV10-3 with TRBJ1-1, with 7 nucleotides matching TRBD1. The CDR3 has 13 residues. Germline CDR1 and CDR2: ENHRY and SYGVKD. V gave up 10 bases and J gave up 5 bases; unmatched junction bases: 10. The CDR3 DNA follows: TGTGCCACCGATAGGGGGCTGGGAACTGAAGCTTTCTTT. Protein product: CATDRGLGTEAFF.

The gene calls are TRBV29-1 and TRBJ2-3; the D is unclear. Germline CDR1 SQVTM, CDR2 ANQGSEA. V was pared by 1 base and J by 4 bases, with 9 bases between. The length of the CDR3 is 13 residues. For the CDR3, the DNA is TGCAGCGTTGAAGTGGGTGGTGCAGATACGCAGTATTTT. Protein sequence: CSVEVGGADTQYF.

There are a few counts of this clone. The rearrangement links TRBV12-5 to TRBJ2-7; D may correspond to TRBD1 or TRBD2 (6 bases each). V shed 3 bases and J shed 1 base, with 13 bases lying between them. Germline CDR1 LGHNT, CDR2 FRNRAP. The CDR3 runs 15 residues. The CDR3 DNA reads as TGTGCTAGTGGTTTACGGCAGGGGAGGTCCTACGAGCAGTACTTC. This codes for CASGLRQGRSYEQYF.

The chain is built from TRBV7-2 and TRBJ2-1; 7 positions agree with TRBD1. CDR3 length: 15 amino acids. Germline lookup yields CDR1 SGHTA and CDR2 FQGNSA. Trimming cost V 3 bases and J 5 bases; bases outside gene matches: 7. The DNA of the CDR3 is TGTGCCAGCAGCTTCAGGGGGTGGGAAGACAATGAGCAGTTCTTC. Amino acids: CASSFRGWEDNEQFF.

This rearrangement joins TRBV19 to TRBJ1-1; maybe TRBD1 (6 bases). CDR1 is LNHDA and CDR2 is SQIVND in the germline V gene (reference sequence). Between the trimmed V and J ends, which lost 7 bases and 1 base, there was a span of 13 bases. The CDR3 runs to 14 residues. The CDR3: CASTRGHPNTEAFF. DNA for the CDR3: TGTGCCAGTACCCGGGGACACCCGAACACTGAAGCTTTCTTT. Complete variable domain (other parts from reference TRBV19 and TRBJ1-1): DGGITQSPKYLFRKEGQNVTLSCEQNLNHDAMYWYRQDPGQGLRLIYYSQIVNDFQKGDIAEGYSVSREKKESFPLTVTSAQKNPTAFYLCASTRGHPNTEAFFGQGTRLTVV.

The rearrangement links TRBV7-9 to TRBJ2-1; TRBD1 is a possible D gene (6 bases). The CDR3 runs to 14 residues. Germline assignment: CDR1 SEHNR and CDR2 FQNEAQ (reference sequence). The V and J ends lost 0 bases and 10 bases respectively, with 13 bases between them. CDR3 in DNA: TGTGCCAGCAGCTTAGCGGGGGCGGCTCGAGAGCAGTTCTTC. Amino acid sequence: CASSLAGAAREQFF.

The genes are TRBV7-2 and TRBJ2-1; 7 nucleotides align to TRBD2. The CDR3 is made up of 16 amino acids. The V and J ends lost 2 bases and 1 base, in that order; junction bases with no gene match: 5. The germline V gene encodes CDR1 SGHTA and CDR2 FQGNSA. The CDR3 here is CASSLRVGGSYNEQFF. Written as DNA, the CDR3 is TGTGCCAGCAGCTTAAGGGTCGGGGGGTCCTACAATGAGCAGTTCTTC.

The rearrangement uses TRBV7-9 and TRBJ1-2, with D hard to call. This CDR3 has 15 residues. Deletions cut 3 bases from V and 4 bases from J, with 15 bases between. Germline V CDR1 and CDR2: SEHNR, FQNEAQ (reference sequence). The CDR3 sequence: CASSLRRNSFYGYTF. The CDR3 DNA reads TGTGCCAGCAGCTTGCGTAGAAACTCTTTCTATGGCTACACCTTC.

The rearrangement links TRBV7-9 to TRBJ2-7, with 8 bases fitting TRBD1. The CDR3 has 16 residues. J lost 3 bases, V lost 4 bases, and 11 bases had no gene match. CDR1 is SEHNR, CDR2 FQNEAQ, per germline (reference sequence). As DNA, the CDR3 is TGTGCCAGCAGCTCTACCGACAGGGGCGGGAACTACGAGCAGTACTTC. As protein: CASSSTDRGGNYEQYF.

This clone is medium-sized by share. The chain couples TRBV2 to TRBJ2-3; no clear D. Germline V gene lookup returns CDR1 SNHLY and CDR2 FYNNEI. The CDR3 extends over 13 amino acids. Trimming pared 5 bases from V and 3 bases from J, leaving 9 bases between. The chain's CDR3 is CASSQIFTDTQYF. CDR3 sequence (DNA): TGTGCCAGCAGTCAAATCTTTACAGATACGCAGTATTTT.

The chain is built from TRBV6-5 and TRBJ1-5, with TRBD1 matching 8 bases. Germline CDR1 MNHEY, CDR2 SVGAGI. This CDR3 is built from 15 residues. Trimming took 4 bases from V and 7 from J; bases not matched to a gene: 9. The CDR3 DNA sequence: TGTGCCAGCAGTTCCACGGACAGGGTCAGGCAGCCCCAGCATTTT. Amino acid sequence: CASSSTDRVRQPQHF.

By its share, this clone is medium-sized. The chain recombines TRBV4-2 with TRBJ1-6; TRBD1 matches 7 bases. V lost 1 base to trimming and J lost 7 bases; unmatched junction nucleotides: 4. Germline V CDR1 and CDR2: LGHNA, YNFKEQ. The CDR3 runs to 15 residues. The CDR3 coding sequence is TGTGCCAGCAGCCAAGGGGACAGAGAAAATTCACCCCTCCACTTT. Translated: CASSQGDRENSPLHF.

This clone came up a few times. The gene calls are TRBV6-1 and TRBJ2-3; possible D gene TRBD2, 7 bases. The V end was cut by 2 bases, the J end by 6 bases, with 18 bases between. Germline V gene lookup returns CDR1 MNHNS and CDR2 SASEGT. This CDR3 is 16 amino acids long. The CDR3 protein is CASSELGGRQVDTQYF. The CDR3 region has the DNA TGTGCCAGCAGTGAACTGGGAGGGCGACAGGTGGATACGCAGTATTTT.

This chain links TRBV11-2 with TRBJ2-1; 12 bases agree with TRBD2. Germline CDR1 SGHAT, CDR2 FQNNGV. With 4 bases clipped from V and 4 bases from J, the junction kept 2 bases outside the gene matches. The CDR3 covers 15 residues. The CDR3 bases are TGTGCCAGCAGCTCCGGACTAGCGGGATACAATGAGCAGTTCTTC. Translated: CASSSGLAGYNEQFF.

The chain employs TRBV6-5 and TRBJ1-5; D remains unclear. With 6 bases removed from V and 5 bases from J, the gap between germline ends came to 11 bases. The CDR3 runs 13 residues. CDR1 is MNHEY and CDR2 is SVGAGI in the germline V gene. In DNA, the CDR3 is TGTGCCAGCAGCAGCATTTGGGATCAGCCCCAGCATTTT. Encoded protein: CASSSIWDQPQHF.

CDR3 in amino acids: CASSLAGVGTEAFF. The CDR3 coding sequence is TGTGCCAGCAGCTTAGCTGGGGTTGGTACTGAAGCTTTCTTT. The rearrangement joins TRBV7-8 to TRBJ1-1; no reliable D call. From germline, CDR1 is SGHVS and CDR2 FQNEAQ. The CDR3 runs to 14 residues. With 0 bases removed from V and 5 bases from J, the gap between germline ends came to 10 bases.

The chain recombines TRBV6-6 with TRBJ1-2, with 9 nucleotides matching TRBD1. With V trimmed by 6 bases and J by 4 bases, 6 bases remained unmatched. CDR1 is MNHNY and CDR2 is SVGAGI in the germline V gene (reference sequence). The CDR3 is made up of 14 amino acids. The chain's CDR3 is CASSPDRGPYGYTF. CDR3 nucleotide sequence: TGTGCCAGCAGCCCGGACAGGGGTCCCTATGGCTACACCTTC.